These 14 T cell receptor beta chains originate from one sample sequenced in a study of CD4 T cells in relation to SARS-CoV-2 and coronaviruses. The table came from immunoSEQ multiplex PCR; TCRdb's copy has only in-frame clones and leaves some out. The sample lists approximately 37,000 clones, 80% to 90% seen once, with 3.1% in the top ten. The sequencing input was memory CD4+ T cells from PBMCs. The receptors here all came from an adult with COVID-19.

In this sample, this clone turned up a few times. The chain recombines TRBV5-8 with TRBJ1-2, with D uncertain. Germline loops: CDR1 SGHTS, CDR2 YDEGEE. This CDR3 comprises 12 residues. V lost 6 bases to trimming and J lost 4 bases, with 10 bases between them. The CDR3 bases are TGTGCCAGCATGGGAAGGGTCTATGGCTACACCTTC. Translating gives CASMGRVYGYTF.

This clone has only a few counts. V and J are TRBV20-1 and TRBJ1-6; D uncertain. This CDR3 has 13 amino acids. V gave up 3 bases and J gave up 8 bases, with 11 bases separating them. Germline V gives CDR1 DFQATT, CDR2 SNEGSKA (reference sequence). The CDR3 DNA reads as TGCAGTGCTAGTCCCCGAATGGATTCACCCCTCCACTTT. Encoded protein: CSASPRMDSPLHF.

This rearrangement joins TRBV10-3 to TRBJ2-1, with a tentative D call TRBD2 (6 bases). CDR1 ENHRY and CDR2 SYGVKD come from the germline V gene. The V end was cut by 0 bases, the J end by 1 base, with 19 bases between. The CDR3 totals 19 residues. CDR3: CAISESKSGVRASYNEQFF. CDR3 DNA sequence: TGTGCCATCAGTGAGTCTAAATCGGGAGTTCGGGCGTCCTACAATGAGCAGTTCTTC.

The chain employs TRBV7-8 and TRBJ1-1; a possible D gene is TRBD1 (5 bases). Germline lookup yields CDR1 SGHVS and CDR2 FQNEAQ. The CDR3 consists of 14 residues. Trimming took 1 base from V and 1 from J, leaving 7 bases between them. The CDR3 sequence: CASSLVGQNTEAFF. The CDR3 nucleotides read TGTGCCAGCAGCTTAGTTGGACAGAACACTGAAGCTTTCTTT.

CDR3 protein: CASSLRSASTDTQYF. The CDR3 bases are TGTGCCAGCAGCTTACGGTCCGCTAGCACAGATACGCAGTATTTT. J is TRBJ2-3 and V is TRBV7-6, with unresolved D. V was trimmed by 2 bases and J by 0 bases, leaving 9 bases between them. The CDR3 extends over 15 amino acids. The germline CDR1 and CDR2 sequences are SGHVS and FNYEAQ.

The chain links TRBV6-5 to TRBJ2-1, with 12 bases fitting TRBD2. The V segment lost 6 bases and the J segment 4 bases; nucleotides outside the gene matches: 4. Germline V gene sequence: CDR1 MNHEY, CDR2 SVGAGI. This CDR3 spans 15 amino acids. This CDR3 reads CASRLAGGGYNEQFF. In DNA form, the CDR3 reads TGTGCCAGCAGGCTAGCGGGAGGGGGGTACAATGAGCAGTTCTTC.

DNA of the CDR3: TGTGCCAGCAGTTTTTTCTCGGCGGGAGGTGAGCAGTTCTTC. This translates into CASSFFSAGGEQFF. The chain uses TRBV28 and TRBJ2-1, with 8 bases fitting TRBD2. This CDR3 has 14 residues. J was trimmed by 9 bases and V by 3 bases; bases with no gene match: 7. Germline-derived CDR1 and CDR2 are MDHEN and SYDVKM.

This clone showed up just once. The gene calls are TRBV7-3 and TRBJ2-7; tentative D call: TRBD2 (6 bases). Germline loops: CDR1 SGHTA, CDR2 FQGTGA. The V gene lost 3 bases and the J gene lost 7 bases, with 13 bases spanning the gap. The CDR3 totals 13 residues. The CDR3 DNA sequence: TGTGCCAGCAGCTTCCCAGCCGCGGGGGAGCAGTACTTC. It yields the protein CASSFPAAGEQYF.

The chain employs TRBV7-9 and TRBJ2-1; possible D gene TRBD2, 5 bases. Germline V CDR1 and CDR2: SEHNR, FQNEAQ (reference sequence). V was trimmed by 11 bases and J by 3 bases, leaving 14 bases between them. The CDR3 is made up of 13 amino acids. The CDR3 sequence: CAFTSLGYNEQFF. The CDR3 coding sequence is TGTGCCTTCACTAGTCTGGGCTACAATGAGCAGTTCTTC.

V and J are TRBV20-1 and TRBJ2-7, with TRBD1 identical over 9 bases. Trimming removed 6 bases from V and 5 bases from J; junction bases left unmatched: 5. Germline values: CDR1 DFQATT, CDR2 SNEGSKA (reference sequence). The CDR3 spans 12 residues. The chain's CDR3 is CSASTGGHEQYF. As DNA, the CDR3 is TGCAGTGCGAGTACAGGGGGCCACGAGCAGTACTTC.

The chain uses TRBV4-1 and TRBJ2-7; tentative D call: TRBD2 (5 bases). CDR1 and CDR2 (germline): MGHRA, YSYEKL. The CDR3 runs 14 residues. V was shortened by 1 base and J by 2 bases, with 9 bases between the two germline ends. This chain's CDR3 is CASSQAPGTYEQYF. In DNA, the CDR3 is TGCGCCAGCAGCCAAGCACCCGGGACCTACGAGCAGTACTTC.

V is TRBV3-1 (or the pseudogene TRBV3-2) and J is TRBJ1-4; D is undetermined. This CDR3 is 14 amino acids long. The germline gives CDR1 LGHDT, CDR2 YNNKEL (reference sequence). V lost 2 bases to trimming and J lost 8 bases, with 12 bases between them. CDR3 sequence (DNA): TGTGCCAGCAGCCAAAGCGAGGGTTCGGAAAAACTGTTTTTT. It specifies CASSQSEGSEKLFF.

The chain links TRBV29-1 to TRBJ2-7, with 14 bases fitting TRBD2. After removal of 4 bases from V and 5 bases from J, the junction contained 1 base not matched to a gene. Germline V CDR1 and CDR2: SQVTM, ANQGSEA. The CDR3 contains 13 residues. The CDR3 region has the DNA TGCAGCGTTGTGGGACTAGCGGGAGACGAGCAGTACTTC. Amino acids: CSVVGLAGDEQYF.

The CDR3 is CASSDPRLALYNEQFF. The CDR3 bases are TGTGCCAGTAGTGACCCGCGACTAGCGCTCTACAATGAGCAGTTCTTC. The chain is built from TRBV19 and TRBJ2-1; TRBD2 aligns across 8 bases. This CDR3 spans 16 amino acids. V lost 5 bases and J lost 3; bases outside the gene matches: 9. Germline CDR1 reads LNHDA; CDR2 reads SQIVND (reference sequence).